These 14 T cell receptor beta chains were sequenced from one sample in a study of cytomegalovirus exposure and HLA in healthy donors. A multiplex PCR was run with 60 Vbeta primers and 13 Jbeta primers. Sequenced by immunoSEQ multiplex PCR; TCRdb stores in-frame clones only, minus some. The sample holds more than 95,000 clones, approximately 77% seen once. Sample: PBMCs. Receptors were obtained from a young man in good health and CMV-seronegative.

The sample holds a few counts of this clone. The rearrangement joins TRBV27 to TRBJ1-2; TRBD1 might be the D (5 bases). The CDR3 runs to 13 residues. The ends were cut back, 3 bases at V and 7 bases at J, with 12 bases in the middle. Germline assignment: CDR1 MNHEY and CDR2 SMNVEV (reference sequence). The CDR3 region has the DNA TGTGCCAGCAGTTTTGGGGGGAAGGTTGGCTACACCTTC. This translates into CASSFGGKVGYTF.

The rearrangement joins TRBV7-9 to TRBJ1-4; 9 bases align to TRBD1. CDR1 is SEHNR and CDR2 is FQNEAQ in the germline V gene (reference sequence). The CDR3 is 15 residues long. V lost 5 bases to trimming and J lost 8 bases; unmatched junction nucleotides: 9. The CDR3 region is CASSLRTGEDEKLFF. The CDR3 DNA reads TGTGCCAGCAGCCTGCGGACAGGGGAGGACGAAAAACTGTTTTTT.

The chain joins TRBV6-5 to TRBJ1-5; maybe TRBD1 (6 bases). The CDR3 runs 14 residues. Germline V gene sequence: CDR1 MNHEY, CDR2 SVGAGI. V shed 6 bases and J shed 7 bases, with 16 bases lying between them. The CDR3, as DNA: TGTGCCAGCAGGCGACAGGACCCAGGGCAGCCCCAGCATTTT. Its protein is CASRRQDPGQPQHF.

The chain recombines TRBV19 with TRBJ2-1; 11 bases are a match to TRBD2. V shed 4 bases and J 4 bases; nucleotides not matched to a gene: 6. This CDR3 spans 16 amino acids. Germline V gene data show CDR1 as LNHDA and CDR2 as SQIVND (reference sequence). CDR3 sequence reads: CASSRASGGFYNEQFF. The CDR3, as DNA: TGTGCCAGTAGTAGGGCTAGCGGGGGGTTTTACAATGAGCAGTTCTTC.

The chain has TRBV5-1 and TRBJ2-7; 7 nucleotides agree with TRBD1. Germline CDR1 SGHRS, CDR2 YFSETQ. CDR3 length equals 15 residues. V lost 7 bases and J lost 0; bases outside the gene matches: 10. This CDR3 reads CASGIGTVSSYEQYF. CDR3 DNA: TGCGCCAGCGGCATAGGGACAGTTAGCTCCTACGAGCAGTACTTC.

The gene calls are TRBV6-5 and TRBJ2-2; 8 positions match TRBD2. V shed 6 bases and J 4 bases; nucleotides not matched to a gene: 7. Germline CDR1 MNHEY, CDR2 SVGAGI. CDR3 length: 15 residues. The CDR3 DNA reads as TGTGCCAGCAGCTTGAGCGGGGGTGTCACCGGGGAGCTGTTTTTT. Its protein product is CASSLSGGVTGELFF.

CDR3 DNA sequence: TGTGCCAGCAGCCTAAGACTGGTAGCGGGGGGCCTAATGAGCTCCTACAATGAGCAGTTCTTC. Its protein product is CASSLRLVAGGLMSSYNEQFF. The rearrangement uses TRBV13 and TRBJ2-1; 10 bases map to TRBD2. Germline CDR1 reads PRHDT; CDR2 reads FYEKMQ (reference sequence). The V segment lost 5 bases and the J segment 0 bases; nucleotides outside the gene matches: 19. The CDR3 has 21 residues.

The chain joins TRBV5-4 to TRBJ1-5; the match to TRBD1 covers 9 bases. The germline V gene encodes CDR1 SGHNT and CDR2 YYREEE (reference sequence). V lost 4 bases and J lost 4; bases outside the gene matches: 9. This CDR3 comprises 16 residues. CDR3 amino acids: CASSPDRGYGNQPQHF. The CDR3 DNA is TGTGCCAGCAGCCCTGACAGGGGGTACGGGAATCAGCCCCAGCATTTT.

This clone has only one observation. The chain recombines TRBV25-1 with TRBJ1-6; 7 positions agree with TRBD1. V lost 3 bases and J lost 9; bases outside the gene matches: 5. Germline values: CDR1 MGHDK, CDR2 SYGVNS. This CDR3 has 14 amino acids. The CDR3 reads CASSEGTAASPLHF. The CDR3 DNA sequence: TGTGCCAGCAGTGAGGGGACAGCTGCTTCACCCCTCCACTTT.

The rearrangement links TRBV5-1 to TRBJ2-1; TRBD1 matches at 8 bases. V was clipped by 4 bases and J by 6 bases; unmatched bases: 6. Germline V gene lookup returns CDR1 SGHRS and CDR2 YFSETQ. The CDR3 consists of 14 residues. This CDR3 is CASSPQGAGNEQFF. The CDR3 region has the DNA TGCGCCAGCAGCCCCCAGGGGGCCGGCAATGAGCAGTTCTTC.

This chain connects TRBV6-1 to TRBJ2-7; tentatively, D is TRBD2 (6 bases). V lost 6 bases to trimming and J lost 4 bases, with 13 bases between them. Looked up from germline, CDR1 is MNHNS and CDR2 is SASEGT. This CDR3 is 13 amino acids long. In DNA form, the CDR3 reads TGTGCCAGCAGCCGAATGGCGGGATACGAGCAGTACTTC. Translated: CASSRMAGYEQYF.

V usage is TRBV11-1 and J usage is TRBJ1-2, with a tentative D call TRBD1 (6 bases). V was clipped by 5 bases and J by 1 base, with 8 bases between them. Germline V gene sequence: CDR1 SGHAT, CDR2 FQDESV (reference sequence). The CDR3 has 13 residues. The CDR3 DNA is TGTGCCAGCAGCCTGGACAGTAACTATGGCTACACCTTC. Amino acids: CASSLDSNYGYTF.

CDR3 nucleotide sequence: TGTGCCAGCAGCCCCGGGACAGGGCGGGAGCAGTACTTC. Protein product: CASSPGTGREQYF. This chain uses TRBV13 with TRBJ2-7; 9 bases map to TRBD1. Germline values: CDR1 PRHDT, CDR2 FYEKMQ (reference sequence). This CDR3 has 13 residues. J gave up 7 bases and V 5 bases, and 6 bases lay outside the gene matches.

The chain links TRBV5-1 to TRBJ2-7; D perhaps matches TRBD1 (6 bases). V was pared by 4 bases and J by 3 bases, with 11 bases between. The germline CDR1 and CDR2 sequences are SGHRS and YFSETQ. This CDR3 has 13 amino acids. CDR3 sequence reads: CASSRDKIYEQYF. The CDR3, as DNA: TGCGCCAGCAGCAGGGACAAGATCTACGAGCAGTACTTC.